The 27 T cell receptor beta chains given below trace back to one sample, sequenced in a study of T-cell reconstitution after alpha-beta-depleted transplantation in children listed by TCRdb under 2016. The library was obtained by PCR. Data came from an Illumina HiSeq 2500. TCR library preparation used molecular barcoding, with unique molecular identifiers applied to normalize quantification of the TCRbeta repertoire. TCRdb trimmed the raw reads at Q25, called clones with MiXCR and kept productive beta chains. A single entry per CDR3 protein holds the most common genes and DNA from its merged rows. Present in this sample are about 540,000 distinct CDR3 sequences, 25% to 30% of which were seen just once. The top ten clones comprise under 45% of the sample. The treatment or condition label corresponds to: allogeneic hematopoietic cell transplantation with graft depleted of TCRalphabeta T cells and CD19 B cells.

The material sequenced was PBMCs, taken before TCRalphabeta/CD19-depleted stem cell transplant. These receptors were collected from a boy less than two years old with Wiskott-Aldrich syndrome, due to receive a stem cell transplant.

The chain recombines TRBV5-1 with TRBJ2-2; the match to TRBD2 covers 9 bases. CDR1 and CDR2 from the germline V gene are SGHRS and YFSETQ. The J segment lost 5 bases and the V segment lost 6 bases, leaving 2 bases of the junction unmatched. The CDR3 spans 13 residues. CDR3 nucleotide sequence: TGCGCCAGCACCCTAGCGGGGACCGGGGAGCTGTTTTTT. This sequence encodes CASTLAGTGELFF.

This chain connects TRBV3-1 to TRBJ1-5; the D is unclear. Deletions cut 0 bases from V and 7 bases from J, with 13 bases between. Germline-derived CDR1 and CDR2 are LGHDT and YNNKEL (reference sequence). The CDR3 is 15 residues long. The CDR3 spells CASSQDPLTGQPQHF. In nucleotides, the CDR3 is TGTGCCAGCAGCCAAGACCCTCTTACGGGGCAGCCCCAGCATTTT.

The chain's CDR3 is CASSLGQGSSYEQFF. CDR3 bases: TGCGCCAGCAGCCTGGGACAGGGCTCGTCGTATGAGCAGTTCTTC. V is TRBV5-1 and J is TRBJ2-1; 9 bases line up with TRBD1. The CDR3 length is 15 residues. Germline V gene lookup returns CDR1 SGHRS and CDR2 YFSETQ. Germline trimming cut 4 bases from V and 8 bases from J; bases unmatched to any gene: 10.

This chain links TRBV5-1 with TRBJ2-2; 9 bases line up with TRBD2. The length of the CDR3 is 17 residues. Germline loops: CDR1 SGHRS, CDR2 YFSETQ. J gave up 1 base and V 3 bases, and 7 bases lay outside the gene matches. CDR3 sequence (DNA): TGCGCCAGCAGCTGGGTCCGAGCGGGAGGGAACACCGGGGAGCTGTTTTTT. This gives the protein CASSWVRAGGNTGELFF.

This clonotype was seen a handful of times. This chain uses TRBV2 with TRBJ2-1; 7 nucleotides match TRBD2. Germline trimming cut 2 bases from V and 4 bases from J; bases unmatched to any gene: 5. The CDR3 runs 15 residues. Germline CDR1 is SNHLY and CDR2 is FYNNEI. CDR3 DNA: TGTGCCAGCAGTGAAAAAGCGGGGCGGTACAATGAGCAGTTCTTC. The encoded protein is CASSEKAGRYNEQFF.

J is TRBJ2-7 and V is TRBV4-1; possible D gene TRBD1, 6 bases. CDR1 and CDR2 (germline): MGHRA, YSYEKL. The germline V and J ends were trimmed by 1 base and 3 bases, with 16 bases remaining between them. The CDR3 consists of 16 residues. This chain's CDR3 is CASSQGVAQGYYEQYF. In DNA, the CDR3 is TGCGCCAGCAGCCAAGGAGTCGCACAGGGATACTACGAGCAGTACTTC.

The rearrangement uses TRBV15 and TRBJ2-5; tentative D call: TRBD2 (5 bases). Germline V gene sequence: CDR1 LNHNV, CDR2 YYDKDF (reference sequence). CDR3 size: 17 residues. Trimming shortened V by 0 bases and J by 4 bases, and 18 bases separated the two germline ends. CDR3 sequence reads: CATSRDRLVGVSETQYF. CDR3 DNA: TGTGCCACCAGCAGAGATCGTCTAGTGGGAGTTTCAGAGACCCAGTACTTC. The variable domain in full, completed from reference TRBV15 and TRBJ2-5, reads DAMVIQNPRYQVTQFGKPVTLSCSQTLNHNVMYWYQQKSSQAPKLLFHYYDKDFNNEADTPDNFQSRRPNTSFCFLDIRSPGLGDTAMYLCATSRDRLVGVSETQYFGPGTRLLVL.

This clonotype was found a few times. The chain is built from TRBV20-1 and TRBJ2-1; D not resolved. The CDR3 totals 13 residues. V was cut by 1 base and J by 3 bases, with 7 bases left in between. Germline V gene sequence: CDR1 DFQATT, CDR2 SNEGSKA (reference sequence). This CDR3 reads CSARVYYYNEQFF. DNA of the CDR3: TGCAGTGCTAGAGTTTACTACTACAATGAGCAGTTCTTC.

The rearrangement links TRBV5-1 to TRBJ2-7, with D hard to call. The CDR3 loop spans 13 amino acids. Trimming shortened V by 2 bases and J by 3 bases, and 9 bases separated the two germline ends. The germline CDR1 and CDR2 sequences are SGHRS and YFSETQ. In DNA, the CDR3 is TGCGCCAGCAGCTTCCAGGACGGCTACGAGCAGTACTTC. Amino acids: CASSFQDGYEQYF.

The chain employs TRBV25-1 and TRBJ1-2; no firm D call. Trimming removed 3 bases from V and 0 bases from J, with 11 bases in between. The CDR3 has 15 residues. Germline assignment: CDR1 MGHDK and CDR2 SYGVNS. CDR3 region: CASSDSAGANYGYTF. As DNA, the CDR3 is TGTGCCAGCAGTGACTCGGCAGGAGCTAACTATGGCTACACCTTC.

V is TRBV30 and J is TRBJ2-5; TRBD2 aligns across 13 bases. Germline trimming cut 1 base from V and 5 bases from J; bases unmatched to any gene: 13. The CDR3 sequence is 18 residues long. The germline CDR1 and CDR2 sequences are GTSNPN and SVGIG (reference sequence). CDR3 amino acids: CAWSGGLLAGGPRETQYF. The CDR3 nucleotides are TGTGCCTGGAGTGGTGGACTACTAGCGGGAGGGCCAAGGGAGACCCAGTACTTC. The entire variable domain, with the rest obtained from reference TRBV30 and TRBJ2-5, is as follows: SQTIHQWPATLVQPVGSPLSLECTVEGTSNPNLYWYRQAAGRGLQLLFYSVGIGQISSEVPQNLSASRPQDRQFILSSKKLLLSDSGFYLCAWSGGLLAGGPRETQYFGPGTRLLVL.

This clonotype was observed a few times. The chain combines TRBV5-1 with TRBJ2-1; either TRBD1 or TRBD2 may fit D (5 bases each). The length of the CDR3 is 16 residues. Trimming took off 0 bases at V and 6 bases at J, with 16 bases between the two ends. Germline CDR1 and CDR2: SGHRS and YFSETQ. CDR3 coding DNA: TGCGCCAGCAGCTTGGCCGGGGCGGGTCTACCCAATGAGCAGTTCTTC. It codes for CASSLAGAGLPNEQFF. Supplemented by reference TRBV5-1 and TRBJ2-1, the full variable domain reads KAGVTQTPRYLIKTRGQQVTLSCSPISGHRSVSWYQQTPGQGLQFLFEYFSETQRNKGNFPGRFSGRQFSNSRSEMNVSTLELGDSALYLCASSLAGAGLPNEQFFGPGTRLTVL.

This clonotype appeared a few times. The chain carries TRBV7-8 and TRBJ2-1; D could derive from TRBD1 or TRBD2 (6 bases each). V lost 3 bases and J lost 6, with 18 bases in between. There are 16 residues in the CDR3. Germline V gene data show CDR1 as SGHVS and CDR2 as FQNEAQ. CDR3: CASSFRERLGGNEQFF. Written as DNA, the CDR3 is TGTGCCAGCAGCTTCCGGGAGCGACTAGGGGGCAATGAGCAGTTCTTC.

The chain links TRBV5-1 to TRBJ2-5; 8 bases align to TRBD1. The J segment lost 3 bases and the V segment lost 2 bases, leaving 3 bases of the junction unmatched. Germline CDR1 reads SGHRS; CDR2 reads YFSETQ. This CDR3 comprises 14 residues. CDR3 nucleotides: TGCGCCAGCAGCTTAACGACAGGGGAAGAGACCCAGTACTTC. It yields the protein CASSLTTGEETQYF.

The gene calls are TRBV5-1 and TRBJ2-2; D not resolved. The V and J ends lost 0 bases and 3 bases respectively, with 9 bases between them. The CDR3 runs to 15 residues. CDR1 is SGHRS, CDR2 YFSETQ, per germline. As DNA, the CDR3 is TGCGCCAGCAGCTTGGGAGCGATCTACACCGGGGAGCTGTTTTTT. It is translated as CASSLGAIYTGELFF. Complete variable domain (other parts from reference TRBV5-1 and TRBJ2-2): KAGVTQTPRYLIKTRGQQVTLSCSPISGHRSVSWYQQTPGQGLQFLFEYFSETQRNKGNFPGRFSGRQFSNSRSEMNVSTLELGDSALYLCASSLGAIYTGELFFGEGSRLTVL.

V and J are TRBV27 and TRBJ2-1; 7 bases align to TRBD1. The assigned J gene may be wrong: the sequence end matches TRBJ2-7 better. The CDR3 runs to 14 residues. In germline, CDR1 is MNHEY, CDR2 SMNVEV (reference sequence). The CDR3 DNA sequence: TGTGCCAGCAGTTTGACAGGGTCCTACAATGAGCAGTACTTC. Encoded protein: CASSLTGSYNEQYF.

The chain recombines TRBV28 with TRBJ2-7; a weak D match, TRBD1 (6 bases). Trimming took off 7 bases at V and 0 bases at J, with 16 bases between the two ends. Germline V CDR1 and CDR2: MDHEN, SYDVKM. The CDR3 extends over 15 amino acids. The CDR3 DNA reads as TGTGCCAGCACCCGAGGGGGTGTAGGCTCCTACGAGCAGTACTTC. Translated, it gives CASTRGGVGSYEQYF.

This clonotype was seen at least ten times. The genes are TRBV5-1 and TRBJ1-1; D ambiguous. CDR3 size: 13 residues. Germline V gene lookup returns CDR1 SGHRS and CDR2 YFSETQ. With 2 bases removed from V and 0 bases from J, the gap between germline ends came to 5 bases. The CDR3 is CASSLGMNTEAFF. The CDR3 nucleotides read TGCGCCAGCAGCTTAGGGATGAACACTGAAGCTTTCTTT.

This clonotype occurred a few times. The chain uses TRBV12-3 or TRBV12-4 and TRBJ1-2, with unresolved D. Trimming pared 6 bases from V and 5 bases from J, leaving 19 bases between. The CDR3 has 15 amino acids. The CDR3 spells CASSSIPDGVYGYTF. The DNA for the CDR3 is TGTGCCAGCAGCTCGATCCCGGACGGGGTTTATGGCTACACCTTC.

The rearrangement uses TRBV5-1 and TRBJ2-7; 7 positions agree with TRBD2. The CDR3 length is 17 residues. The germline V gene encodes CDR1 SGHRS and CDR2 YFSETQ. V dropped 0 bases and J dropped 6; count of bases not matched to a gene: 15. CDR3 region: CASSLAPTSAALSEQYF. DNA for the CDR3: TGCGCCAGCAGCTTGGCCCCAACTAGCGCGGCTCTCTCCGAGCAGTACTTC.

J is TRBJ2-3 and V is TRBV29-1; no clear D. CDR1 and CDR2 from the germline V gene are SQVTM and ANQGSEA. This CDR3 comprises 12 residues. Trimming took 4 bases from V and 0 from J, leaving 5 bases between them. CDR3 sequence reads: CSVADSTDTQYF. CDR3 DNA: TGCAGCGTTGCCGACAGCACAGATACGCAGTATTTT.

The rearrangement joins TRBV5-1 to TRBJ1-4, with 9 bases matching TRBD1. The CDR3 length is 12 residues. From germline, CDR1 is SGHRS and CDR2 YFSETQ. Losses at the gene ends were 4 bases for V and 12 bases for J; bases not matched to a gene: 4. CDR3 bases: TGCGCCAGCAGCAGGGACAGGGAAGAACTGTTTTTT. Its translation is CASSRDREELFF.

The genes are TRBV30 and TRBJ2-7, with TRBD2 matching 7 bases. CDR1 is GTSNPN and CDR2 is SVGIG in the germline V gene (reference sequence). V was pared by 7 bases and J by 1 base, with 10 bases of the junction left unmatched. The CDR3 is 14 amino acids. The CDR3 DNA follows: TGTGCCTACCGGGCCGAGGGAGGGTCCTACGAGCAGTACTTC. Protein: CAYRAEGGSYEQYF.

The chain is built from TRBV28 and TRBJ2-1, with 8 bases matching TRBD2. The CDR3 extends over 15 amino acids. J lost 4 bases, V lost 5 bases, and 7 bases had no gene match. CDR1 is MDHEN, CDR2 SYDVKM, per germline. The CDR3 spells CASSRGGEGYNEQFF. DNA for the CDR3: TGTGCCAGCAGTCGGGGGGGGGAGGGTTACAATGAGCAGTTCTTC.

This clonotype was detected a few times. The V call is TRBV9, the J call TRBJ2-7, with no clear D. The V and J ends lost 2 bases and 0 bases respectively, with 9 bases between them. This CDR3 is built from 14 residues. Germline lookup yields CDR1 SGDLS and CDR2 YYNGEE. This CDR3 is CASSVLEFSYEQYF. DNA of the CDR3: TGTGCCAGCAGCGTCCTAGAGTTCTCCTACGAGCAGTACTTC.

This sequence joins TRBV25-1 and TRBJ2-7; TRBD1 matches at 7 bases. The CDR3 covers 13 residues. CDR1 MGHDK and CDR2 SYGVNS come from the germline V gene. J gave up 5 bases and V 5 bases, and 6 bases lay outside the gene matches. CDR3 coding DNA: TGTGCCAGCAGTCTGACAGGGATCCACGAGCAGTACTTC. This translates into CASSLTGIHEQYF.

The V gene is TRBV3-1, the J gene TRBJ1-3; perhaps TRBD1 as D (5 bases). The germline V gene encodes CDR1 LGHDT and CDR2 YNNKEL (reference sequence). The V end was cut by 10 bases, the J end by 0 bases, with 25 bases between. There are 18 residues in the CDR3. The DNA for the CDR3 is TGTGCCATCTGTTTCCCCCAGGGAAAGGATTTCTCTGGAAACACCATATATTTT. As protein: CAICFPQGKDFSGNTIYF.